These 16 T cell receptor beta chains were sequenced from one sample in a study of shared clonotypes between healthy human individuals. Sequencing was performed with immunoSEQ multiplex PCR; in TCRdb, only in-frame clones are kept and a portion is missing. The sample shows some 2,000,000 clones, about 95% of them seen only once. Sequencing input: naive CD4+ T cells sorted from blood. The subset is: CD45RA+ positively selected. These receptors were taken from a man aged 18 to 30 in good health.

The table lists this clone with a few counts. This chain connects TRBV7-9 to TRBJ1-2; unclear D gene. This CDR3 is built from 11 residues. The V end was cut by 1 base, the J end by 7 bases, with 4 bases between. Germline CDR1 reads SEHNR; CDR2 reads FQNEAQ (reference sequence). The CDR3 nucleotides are TGTGCCAGCAGCTTAGAGGGTGGCTACACCTTC. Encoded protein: CASSLEGGYTF.

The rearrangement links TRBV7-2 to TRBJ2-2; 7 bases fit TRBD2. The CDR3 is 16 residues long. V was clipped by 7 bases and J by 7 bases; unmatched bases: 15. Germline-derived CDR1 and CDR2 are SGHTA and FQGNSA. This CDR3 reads CASTSTGTKTVGELFF. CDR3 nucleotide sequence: TGTGCCAGCACCTCGACCGGGACTAAAACCGTCGGGGAGCTGTTTTTT.

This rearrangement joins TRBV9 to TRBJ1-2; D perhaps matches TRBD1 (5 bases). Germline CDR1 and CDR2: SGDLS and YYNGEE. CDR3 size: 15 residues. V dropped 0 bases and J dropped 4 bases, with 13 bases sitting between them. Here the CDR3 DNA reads TGTGCCAGCAGCGTAGTGGGGGAGGTTACCTATGGCTACACCTTC. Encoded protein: CASSVVGEVTYGYTF.

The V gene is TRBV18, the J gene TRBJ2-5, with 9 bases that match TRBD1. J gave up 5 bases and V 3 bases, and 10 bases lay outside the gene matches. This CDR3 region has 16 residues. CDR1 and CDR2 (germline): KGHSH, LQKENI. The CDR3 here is CASSPISGTGMETQYF. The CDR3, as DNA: TGTGCCAGCTCACCCATTTCCGGGACAGGGATGGAGACCCAGTACTTC. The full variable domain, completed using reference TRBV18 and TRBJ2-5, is NAGVMQNPRHLVRRRGQEARLRCSPMKGHSHVYWYRQLPEEGLKFMVYLQKENIIDESGMPKERFSAEFPKEGPSILRIQQVVRGDSAAYFCASSPISGTGMETQYFGPGTRLLVL.

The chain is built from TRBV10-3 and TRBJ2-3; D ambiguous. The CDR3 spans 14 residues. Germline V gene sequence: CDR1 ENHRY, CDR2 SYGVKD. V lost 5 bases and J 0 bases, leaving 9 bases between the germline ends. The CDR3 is CAISRQFSTDTQYF. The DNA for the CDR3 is TGTGCCATCAGTCGTCAGTTTAGCACAGATACGCAGTATTTT.

The CDR3 protein is CASSPPMSGGSYEQYF. For the CDR3, the DNA is TGTGCCAGCTCACCACCGATGTCAGGGGGGTCCTACGAGCAGTACTTC. This chain connects TRBV18 to TRBJ2-7; D is perhaps TRBD1 (7 bases). Germline V gives CDR1 KGHSH, CDR2 LQKENI. V was trimmed by 0 bases and J by 1 base, leaving 13 bases between them. The CDR3 spans 16 residues. Full variable domain (remainder filled in from reference TRBV18 and TRBJ2-7): NAGVMQNPRHLVRRRGQEARLRCSPMKGHSHVYWYRQLPEEGLKFMVYLQKENIIDESGMPKERFSAEFPKEGPSILRIQQVVRGDSAAYFCASSPPMSGGSYEQYFGPGTRLTVT.

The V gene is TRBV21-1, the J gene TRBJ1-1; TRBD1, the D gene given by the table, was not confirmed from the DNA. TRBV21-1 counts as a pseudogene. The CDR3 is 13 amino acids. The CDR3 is CASSPEGGTEAFF. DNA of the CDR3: TGTGCCAGCAGTCCTGAAGGGGGCACTGAAGCTTTCTTT.

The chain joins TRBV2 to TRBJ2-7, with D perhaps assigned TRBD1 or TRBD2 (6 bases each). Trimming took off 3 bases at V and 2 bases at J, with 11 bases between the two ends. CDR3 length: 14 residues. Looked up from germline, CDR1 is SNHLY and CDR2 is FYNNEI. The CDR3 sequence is CASSDGGTPYEQYF. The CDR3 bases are TGTGCCAGCAGTGATGGGGGGACACCCTACGAGCAGTACTTC.

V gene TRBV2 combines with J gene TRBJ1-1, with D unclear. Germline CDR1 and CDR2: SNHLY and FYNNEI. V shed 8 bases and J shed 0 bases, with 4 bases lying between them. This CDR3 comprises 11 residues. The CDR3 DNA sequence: TGTGCCAGCGCGATGAACACTGAAGCTTTCTTT. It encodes CASAMNTEAFF. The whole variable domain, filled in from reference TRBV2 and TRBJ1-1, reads EPEVTQTPSHQVTQMGQEVILRCVPISNHLYFYWYRQILGQKVEFLVSFYNNEISEKSEIFDDQFSVERPDGSNFTLKIRSTKLEDSAMYFCASAMNTEAFFGQGTRLTVV.

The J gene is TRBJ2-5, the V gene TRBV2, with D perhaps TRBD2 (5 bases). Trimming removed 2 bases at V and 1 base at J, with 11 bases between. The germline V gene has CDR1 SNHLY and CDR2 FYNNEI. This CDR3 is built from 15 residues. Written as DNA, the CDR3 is TGTGCCAGCAGTGAATCAGGAACTAGCCAAGAGACCCAGTACTTC. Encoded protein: CASSESGTSQETQYF.

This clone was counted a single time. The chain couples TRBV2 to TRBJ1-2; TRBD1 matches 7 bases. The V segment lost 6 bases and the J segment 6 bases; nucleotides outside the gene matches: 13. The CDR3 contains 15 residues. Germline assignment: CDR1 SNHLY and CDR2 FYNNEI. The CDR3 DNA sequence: TGTGCCAGCAGGTTTGGGACAGCCTGGCATAATGGCTACACCTTC. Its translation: CASRFGTAWHNGYTF. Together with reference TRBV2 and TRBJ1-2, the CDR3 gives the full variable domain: EPEVTQTPSHQVTQMGQEVILRCVPISNHLYFYWYRQILGQKVEFLVSFYNNEISEKSEIFDDQFSVERPDGSNFTLKIRSTKLEDSAMYFCASRFGTAWHNGYTFGSGTRLTVV.

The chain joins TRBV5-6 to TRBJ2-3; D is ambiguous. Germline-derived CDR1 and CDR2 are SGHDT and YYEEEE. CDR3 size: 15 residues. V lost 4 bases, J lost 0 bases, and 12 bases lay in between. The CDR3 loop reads CASSGPSVSTDTQYF. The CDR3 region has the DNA TGTGCCAGCAGCGGACCTAGTGTCAGCACAGATACGCAGTATTTT.

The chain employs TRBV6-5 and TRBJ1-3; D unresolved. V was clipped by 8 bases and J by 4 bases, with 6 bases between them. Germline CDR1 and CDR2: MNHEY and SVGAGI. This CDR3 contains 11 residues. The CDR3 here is CASRMGNTIYF. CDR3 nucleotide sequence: TGTGCCAGCCGTATGGGAAACACCATATATTTT.

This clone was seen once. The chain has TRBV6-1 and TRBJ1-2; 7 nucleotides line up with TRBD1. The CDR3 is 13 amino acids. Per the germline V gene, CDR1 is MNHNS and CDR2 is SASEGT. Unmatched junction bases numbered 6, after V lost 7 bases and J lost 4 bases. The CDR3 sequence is CASMGQGGYGYTF. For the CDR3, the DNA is TGTGCCAGCATGGGGCAGGGGGGCTATGGCTACACCTTC.

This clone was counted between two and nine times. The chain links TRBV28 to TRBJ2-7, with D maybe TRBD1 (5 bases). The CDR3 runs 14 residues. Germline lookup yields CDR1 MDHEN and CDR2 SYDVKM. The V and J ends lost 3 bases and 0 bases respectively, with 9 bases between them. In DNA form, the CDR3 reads TGTGCCAGCAGTTTGTCAGGGTTCTCCTACGAGCAGTACTTC. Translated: CASSLSGFSYEQYF. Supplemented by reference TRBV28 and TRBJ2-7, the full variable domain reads DVKVTQSSRYLVKRTGEKVFLECVQDMDHENMFWYRQDPGLGLRLIYFSYDVKMKEKGDIPEGYSVSREKKERFSLILESASTNQTSMYLCASSLSGFSYEQYFGPGTRLTVT.

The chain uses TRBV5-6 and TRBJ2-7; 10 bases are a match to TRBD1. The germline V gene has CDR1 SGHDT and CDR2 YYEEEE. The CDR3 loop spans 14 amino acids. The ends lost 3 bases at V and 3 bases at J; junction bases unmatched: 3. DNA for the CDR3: TGTGCCAGCAGCTCAGACAGGGGGCACTACGAGCAGTACTTC. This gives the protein CASSSDRGHYEQYF.